These 32 T cell receptor beta chains were all obtained from the same sample, sequenced in a study of T-cell memory formation after mild COVID-19. TCRdb reanalysed the 5' RACE reads using MiXCR and keeps one entry per CDR3 protein. Counted here are around 110,000 distinct CDR3 sequences, over 15% occurring once; the ten biggest clones make up over 25%. The source material was PBMCs or a T cell subset sorted from them (not recorded which). Every receptor here comes from an adult woman who had mild COVID-19 (a few samples of this study predate the infection). Cell type and time point are not known.

J is TRBJ1-1 and V is TRBV7-9; D uncertain. From germline, CDR1 is SEHNR and CDR2 FQNEAQ (reference sequence). This CDR3 contains 13 residues. Trimming removed 5 bases at V and 4 bases at J, with 11 bases between. The CDR3 nucleotides read TGTGCCAGCAGCCTAGGCCACATCACTGAAGCTTTCTTT. Residues: CASSLGHITEAFF.

This clonotype was counted between two and nine times. This chain links TRBV5-5 with TRBJ2-3; 7 nucleotides line up with TRBD2. The CDR3 spans 15 residues. J lost 6 bases, V lost 1 base, and 8 bases had no gene match. The germline V gene encodes CDR1 SGHKS and CDR2 YYEKEE (reference sequence). For the CDR3, the DNA is TGTGCCAGCAGCTTGCTTGGGGGGGTCGGCGATACGCAGTATTTT. Translated: CASSLLGGVGDTQYF.

This clonotype was detected ten times or more. This chain uses TRBV20-1 with TRBJ2-5; weak D call: TRBD1 (6 bases). Trimming removed 4 bases at V and 5 bases at J, with 32 bases between. CDR3 length: 19 residues. Germline V gives CDR1 DFQATT, CDR2 SNEGSKA (reference sequence). The CDR3 here is CSATEGTPKVEISLETQYF. CDR3 DNA sequence: TGCAGTGCTACCGAAGGGACACCGAAGGTCGAGATAAGTTTGGAGACCCAGTACTTC.

This clonotype has only a few counts. This chain connects TRBV4-3 to TRBJ2-1, with 10 bases lining up with TRBD2. CDR1 and CDR2 (germline): LGHNA, YSLEER. The CDR3 spans 15 residues. With V trimmed by 3 bases and J by 13 bases, 12 bases remained unmatched. The CDR3 spells CASSQPASGSFRQFF. In DNA form, the CDR3 reads TGCGCCAGCAGCCAGCCCGCTAGCGGGAGTTTTCGCCAGTTCTTC.

This chain connects TRBV4-1 to TRBJ2-3, with TRBD2 matching over 10 bases. Germline V gene sequence: CDR1 MGHRA, CDR2 YSYEKL. V lost 3 bases to trimming and J lost 4 bases; unmatched junction nucleotides: 4. The CDR3 is 15 amino acids. The DNA for the CDR3 is TGCGCCAGCAGCCATCCCGGACTAGCGGCAGATACGCAGTATTTT. It codes for CASSHPGLAADTQYF.

The rearrangement links TRBV27 to TRBJ2-7, with D perhaps matching TRBD1 (6 bases). Germline V lookup: CDR1 MNHEY, CDR2 SMNVEV (reference sequence). V was shortened by 4 bases and J by 6 bases, with 7 bases between the two germline ends. CDR3 length: 11 residues. The DNA of the CDR3 is TGTGCCAGCAGTTCACAGGGCGAGCAGTACTTC. It yields the protein CASSSQGEQYF.

The gene calls are TRBV11-3 and TRBJ2-1, with TRBD2 identical over 9 bases. CDR3 length: 18 residues. J lost 0 bases, V lost 4 bases, and 10 bases had no gene match. Germline values: CDR1 SGHNT, CDR2 YENEEA. The CDR3 here is CASSSSGSGGVSYNEQFF. In nucleotides, the CDR3 is TGTGCCAGCAGCTCCTCCGGTAGCGGGGGAGTCTCCTACAATGAGCAGTTCTTC.

In this sample, this clonotype turned up a few times. The chain combines TRBV6-5 with TRBJ2-2; 7 bases agree with TRBD2. This CDR3 spans 18 amino acids. With 0 bases clipped from V and 5 bases from J, the junction kept 12 bases outside the gene matches. CDR1 is MNHEY and CDR2 is SVGAGI in the germline V gene. Here the CDR3 reads CASSYSIGSGKETGELFF. The CDR3 coding sequence is TGTGCCAGCAGTTACTCGATAGGGAGCGGGAAGGAGACCGGGGAGCTGTTTTTT.

This clonotype has a handful of counts. The CDR3 DNA sequence: TGTGCCAGCAGTTACTCGTCAGGCACAGATACGCAGTATTTT. As protein: CASSYSSGTDTQYF. The chain links TRBV6-2 or TRBV6-3 to TRBJ2-3; no definite D call. This CDR3 contains 14 residues. Germline V gene data show CDR1 as MNHEY and CDR2 as SVGEGT. Between the trimmed V and J ends, which lost 0 bases and 1 base, there was a span of 5 bases.

This clonotype was seen more than once but under ten times. The chain has TRBV21-1 and TRBJ2-7; TRBD2 is taken as the D call from the table, unchecked against the DNA. TRBV21-1 is a pseudogene locus. The CDR3 totals 15 residues. The CDR3 DNA is TGTGCCAGCAGCGGGAATAGTCTGGGCACCTACGAGCAGTACTTC. This codes for CASSGNSLGTYEQYF.

This chain links TRBV27 with TRBJ1-1, with D possibly matching TRBD1 (6 bases). The germline gives CDR1 MNHEY, CDR2 SMNVEV (reference sequence). V shed 4 bases and J shed 4 bases, with 10 bases lying between them. The CDR3 is 13 residues long. Here the CDR3 reads CASSWDMLTEAFF. The CDR3 nucleotides are TGTGCCAGCAGTTGGGACATGCTCACTGAAGCTTTCTTT.

This clonotype was observed a few times. The chain uses TRBV7-8 and TRBJ2-7; D gene ambiguous. The CDR3 is 12 residues long. The germline V gene has CDR1 SGHVS and CDR2 FQNEAQ. Deletions cut 5 bases from V and 6 bases from J, with 11 bases between. The CDR3 here is CASSQNPGEQYF. The CDR3 DNA reads TGTGCCAGCAGCCAGAACCCGGGCGAGCAGTACTTC.

This clonotype came up many times. This chain connects TRBV4-1 to TRBJ2-3, with 8 bases matching TRBD2. CDR3 length equals 15 residues. Germline loops: CDR1 MGHRA, CDR2 YSYEKL. V lost 4 bases, J lost 0 bases, and 3 bases stayed unmatched. As DNA, the CDR3 is TGCGCCAGCAGCCCTTTAGCGGGGAGCACAGATACGCAGTATTTT. Translation: CASSPLAGSTDTQYF.

This clonotype turned up a few times. The V call is TRBV9, the J call TRBJ2-7, with TRBD2 identical over 7 bases. The CDR3 sequence is 16 residues long. With 0 bases clipped from V and 0 bases from J, the junction kept 6 bases outside the gene matches. Looked up from germline, CDR1 is SGDLS and CDR2 is YYNGEE. The CDR3 here is CASSVEASGGSYEQYF. As DNA, the CDR3 is TGTGCCAGCAGCGTAGAGGCTAGCGGAGGCTCCTACGAGCAGTACTTC. The full variable domain, completed using reference TRBV9 and TRBJ2-7, is DSGVTQTPKHLITATGQRVTLRCSPRSGDLSVYWYQQSLDQGLQFLIQYYNGEERAKGNILERFSAQQFPDLHSELNLSSLELGDSALYFCASSVEASGGSYEQYFGPGTRLTVT.

This clonotype was counted only a few times. This chain uses TRBV7-9 with TRBJ2-1; 8 nucleotides match TRBD1. The CDR3 loop spans 17 amino acids. Germline values: CDR1 SEHNR, CDR2 FQNEAQ (reference sequence). The V segment lost 1 base and the J segment 7 bases; nucleotides outside the gene matches: 12. CDR3 in amino acids: CASSLVVGQGAQNEQFF. CDR3 DNA sequence: TGTGCCAGCAGCTTAGTTGTTGGCCAGGGGGCGCAGAATGAGCAGTTCTTC.

The rearrangement joins TRBV9 to TRBJ2-2; TRBD1 or TRBD2 may be the D gene (5 bases each). This CDR3 is built from 15 residues. The germline gives CDR1 SGDLS, CDR2 YYNGEE. The V end lost 3 bases, the J end lost 6 bases, and 15 bases lay between the germline ends. CDR3 region: CASSAGSKASGELFF. The DNA for the CDR3 is TGTGCCAGCAGCGCAGGGAGTAAGGCTTCCGGGGAGCTGTTTTTT.

The sample holds a few counts of this clonotype. This chain links TRBV7-9 with TRBJ1-1; D gene unclear. Trimming took 5 bases from V and 5 from J, leaving 18 bases between them. The CDR3 consists of 15 residues. Germline V lookup: CDR1 SEHNR, CDR2 FQNEAQ (reference sequence). The CDR3 loop is CASSRPPRLGTEAFF. The DNA of the CDR3 is TGTGCCAGCAGCCGCCCTCCACGGCTCGGGACTGAAGCTTTCTTT.

This rearrangement joins TRBV20-1 to TRBJ1-6; 8 bases align to TRBD1. The trim removed 6 bases at V and 0 bases at J, leaving 10 bases unmatched. Germline V gene data show CDR1 as DFQATT and CDR2 as SNEGSKA (reference sequence). The CDR3 sequence is 17 residues long. CDR3 region: CSALGTGFSSYNSPLHF. The CDR3 nucleotides are TGCAGTGCGCTCGGGACAGGCTTCAGCTCCTATAATTCACCCCTCCACTTT.

Only a few counts were recorded for this clonotype. The J gene is TRBJ2-6, the V gene TRBV5-8; D gene ambiguous. The V end lost 8 bases, the J end lost 2 bases, and 11 bases lay between the germline ends. Looked up from germline, CDR1 is SGHTS and CDR2 is YDEGEE. The CDR3 spans 14 residues. Written as DNA, the CDR3 is TGTGCCAGAACAAGGCCTGCTGGGGCCAACGTCCTGACTTTC. It translates to CARTRPAGANVLTF.

The gene calls are TRBV4-1 and TRBJ1-2; D call uncertain. This CDR3 is built from 16 residues. The germline gives CDR1 MGHRA, CDR2 YSYEKL. Trimming took 1 base from V and 5 from J, leaving 17 bases between them. The CDR3 DNA follows: TGCGCCAGCAGCCAAGTCGGTACAGACCAATGGTATGGCTACACCTTC. Translating it yields CASSQVGTDQWYGYTF.

V usage is TRBV29-1 and J usage is TRBJ2-3; perhaps TRBD2 as D (5 bases). Germline CDR1 and CDR2: SQVTM and ANQGSEA. The CDR3 consists of 12 residues. V was cut by 5 bases and J by 6 bases, with 12 bases left in between. The CDR3 loop reads CSVYAGLDTQYF. The CDR3 nucleotides read TGCAGCGTTTACGCGGGTTTGGATACGCAGTATTTT.

The table lists this clonotype with a few counts. This chain joins TRBV12-3 or TRBV12-4 and TRBJ2-1; D possibly corresponds to TRBD1 (5 bases). Trimming left V 2 bases short and J 7 bases short, with 12 bases between. CDR3 length: 14 amino acids. The DNA for the CDR3 is TGTGCCAGCAGTTTATCTCCAGGGTTGAATGAGCAGTTCTTC. It specifies CASSLSPGLNEQFF.

This chain uses TRBV11-3 with TRBJ1-1; D is perhaps TRBD1 (5 bases). Per the germline V gene, CDR1 is SGHNT and CDR2 is YENEEA. CDR3 length equals 14 residues. Trimming pared 1 base from V and 4 bases from J, leaving 10 bases between. The CDR3 sequence: CASSLVHGTTEAFF. The CDR3 DNA sequence: TGTGCCAGCAGCTTAGTGCACGGGACCACTGAAGCTTTCTTT.

J is TRBJ2-1 and V is TRBV7-2, with D possibly being TRBD2 (6 bases). Trimming removed 0 bases from V and 2 bases from J, with 17 bases in between. Germline V gene data show CDR1 as SGHTA and CDR2 as FQGNSA. There are 18 residues in the CDR3. CDR3 residues: CASSLAYRERVPYNEQFF. For the CDR3, the DNA is TGTGCCAGCAGCTTAGCGTATCGGGAGCGGGTACCCTACAATGAGCAGTTCTTC.

The table lists this clonotype with a few counts. The CDR3 region has the DNA TGTGCCAGCAGCTTGGTGTTCCAGGGGGTTACAGATACGCAGTATTTT. It translates to CASSLVFQGVTDTQYF. J is TRBJ2-3 and V is TRBV5-6, with TRBD1 matching over 7 bases. V shed 0 bases and J 3 bases; nucleotides not matched to a gene: 7. Germline assignment: CDR1 SGHDT and CDR2 YYEEEE. The CDR3 extends over 16 amino acids. Drawing the rest from reference TRBV5-6 and TRBJ2-3, the complete variable domain is DAGVTQSPTHLIKTRGQQVTLRCSPKSGHDTVSWYQQALGQGPQFIFQYYEEEERQRGNFPDRFSGHQFPNYSSELNVNALLLGDSALYLCASSLVFQGVTDTQYFGPGTRLTVL.

This clonotype was detected a few times. The V call is TRBV12-3 or TRBV12-4, the J call TRBJ2-7; D unclear. V lost 6 bases and J lost 1, with 13 bases in between. The CDR3 is made up of 14 amino acids. CDR3 sequence reads: CASSPPFDSYEQYF. CDR3 sequence (DNA): TGTGCCAGCAGCCCTCCTTTCGATTCCTACGAGCAGTACTTC.

This clonotype was counted a few times. The genes are TRBV5-1 and TRBJ2-1; 8 bases align to TRBD1. J was trimmed by 5 bases and V by 4 bases; bases with no gene match: 8. The CDR3 totals 15 residues. Looked up from germline, CDR1 is SGHRS and CDR2 is YFSETQ. CDR3 DNA sequence: TGCGCCAGCAGCGAACGGGACAGGTGGGACAATGAGCAGTTCTTC. Amino acids: CASSERDRWDNEQFF.

This clonotype has only a few counts. V and J are TRBV18 and TRBJ2-2, with D unclear. The CDR3 loop spans 15 amino acids. V shed 3 bases and J shed 1 base, with 9 bases lying between them. Germline V gene sequence: CDR1 KGHSH, CDR2 LQKENI. The CDR3 reads CASSPREENTGELFF. The DNA for the CDR3 is TGTGCCAGCTCACCGCGCGAGGAGAACACCGGGGAGCTGTTTTTT.

This sequence joins TRBV4-1 and TRBJ1-5, with D unclear. Germline V gene sequence: CDR1 MGHRA, CDR2 YSYEKL. The CDR3 extends over 15 amino acids. The germline V and J ends were trimmed by 2 bases and 4 bases, with 12 bases remaining between them. Written as DNA, the CDR3 is TGCGCCAGCAGCCAAAACCCGATAGGGAATCAGCCCCAGCATTTT. Protein: CASSQNPIGNQPQHF.

The chain uses TRBV7-8 and TRBJ2-5; the D gene could be TRBD1 or TRBD2 (6 bases each). V was trimmed by 2 bases and J by 4 bases, leaving 20 bases between them. The CDR3 sequence is 17 residues long. Germline V lookup: CDR1 SGHVS, CDR2 FQNEAQ. The CDR3 is CASSLRAGRTVPETQYF. The CDR3 coding sequence is TGTGCCAGCAGCTTACGGGCGGGACGGACAGTCCCAGAGACCCAGTACTTC.

V is TRBV5-1 and J is TRBJ2-1; D remains unclear. Germline V gives CDR1 SGHRS, CDR2 YFSETQ. Trimming removed 1 base from V and 3 bases from J, with 8 bases in between. This CDR3 is built from 14 residues. The CDR3 spells CASSLSQHYNEQFF. Here the CDR3 DNA reads TGCGCCAGCAGCTTGAGTCAGCACTACAATGAGCAGTTCTTC.

This clonotype showed up just a few times. This chain joins TRBV27 and TRBJ1-1; no reliable D call. Per germline, CDR1 MNHEY and CDR2 SMNVEV (reference sequence). Trimming removed 5 bases at V and 3 bases at J, with 10 bases between. The CDR3 extends over 13 amino acids. The CDR3 loop is CASSQRRDTEAFF. The DNA for the CDR3 is TGTGCCAGCAGTCAACGGAGGGACACTGAAGCTTTCTTT.